This TCR beta chain was observed in a study of blood T cell repertoires in COVID-19. Overall study: The United States, Italy and Spain supplied acute and convalescent COVID-19 samples. Sources were T cells, B-cell-depleted T cells, or PBMCs; the material itself was cDNA or gDNA.

This clone occurred a few times. The germline gives CDR1 LNHDA, CDR2 SQIVND (reference sequence). The CDR3 extends over 15 amino acids. J lost 4 bases, V lost 2 bases, and 5 bases had no gene match. Enrolment of Seattle patients took place during active infection, and they were followed longitudinally. The protocol was immunoSEQ multiplex PCR, while the TCRdb copy is restricted to in-frame clones and leaves out a portion. The sample shows more than 200,000 clones, 82% of them seen only once. This TCR was sampled from a woman aged 80 or older with COVID-19, enrolled during active disease. The chain is built from TRBV19 and TRBJ1-2; 9 bases are shared with TRBD1. Material: peripheral blood. CDR3 loop: CASSITTGGLYGYTF. The DNA of the CDR3 is TGTGCCAGTAGTATAACTACAGGGGGCCTCTATGGCTACACCTTC.